This is a list of T cell receptor beta chains from one sample in a study of blood T cell repertoires in COVID-19. TCRdb's table, derived via immunoSEQ multiplex PCR, lists solely in-frame clones and lacks some. The sample has over 100,000 clones; about 89% are singletons. Material for sequencing was peripheral blood. These receptors originate from a man aged 40-49 years with acute or convalescent COVID-19. Both conserved end residues are part of each CDR3. Clone size appears in some rows only: once, few, many, or a class for an expanded clone.

TRBJ1-2 | TRBV18 | NA | CASSPGTGDVYGYTF
TRBJ2-7 | TRBV4-1 | NA | CASSQEQGRSEQYF
TRBJ2-2 | TRBV10-3 | once | CAARTGDFAGELFF
TRBJ1-1 | TRBV6-5 | NA | CASSPPGIVHTEAFF
TRBJ2-1 | TRBV10-3 | NA | CAIRGGLEGEQFF
TRBJ2-3 | TRBV9 | NA | CASSGRLAGVADTQYF
TRBJ1-4 | TRBV18 | NA | CASSPPLSTNEKLFF
TRBJ2-1 | TRBV7-2 | NA | CASSSPTSGAVYEQFF
TRBJ2-4 | TRBV7-2 | NA | CASSLEGGGIQYF
TRBJ2-1 | TRBV5-1 | once | CASSLGGRNEQFF
TRBJ1-1 | TRBV2 | NA | CASTQGGLAEAFF
TRBJ2-5 | TRBV7-2 | once | CASSTGFRPQETQYF
TRBJ1-2 | TRBV6-1 | NA | CASSETNYYGYTF
TRBJ1-4 | TRBV5-1 | NA | CASSLQAGSTNEKLFF
TRBJ1-1 | TRBV30 | NA | CAWRTGDVNTEAFF
TRBJ2-1 | TRBV11-2 | NA | CASSSETPIFSYNEQFF
TRBJ2-3 | TRBV10-1 | NA | CASSDIGTQYF
TRBJ2-6 | TRBV29-1 | NA | CSVEDEAAAKSVGANVLTF
TRBJ2-3 | TRBV24-1 | NA | CATSVSGTGGLQGDTQYF
TRBJ2-4 | TRBV5-8 | NA | CASSLELAAGGAKNIQYF
TRBJ1-1 | TRBV7-8 | NA | CASSLRVAEAFF
TRBJ1-2 | TRBV6-6 | few | CASSLGQGLPNYGYTF
TRBJ1-2 | TRBV30 | NA | CAGNSNYGYTF
TRBJ2-7 | TRBV11-3 | NA | CASSFSSSGHSYEQYF
TRBJ1-1 | TRBV5-1 | NA | CASSSTGGNTEAFF
TRBJ2-2 | TRBV19 | NA | CASSITGTSGTGELFF
TRBJ1-4 | TRBV3-1/TRBV3-2 | NA | CASSLQGVSEKLFF
TRBJ1-2 | TRBV3-1/TRBV3-2 | NA | CASSTTDNTYGYTF
TRBJ2-7 | TRBV18 | NA | CASSRDRTSGNYEQYF
TRBJ2-2 | TRBV5-6 | few | CASSFYTAGGPGELFF
TRBJ2-6 | TRBV5-1 | NA | CASSLTGALGTGANVLTF
TRBJ2-7 | TRBV5-4 | NA | CASSVRGQGGREQYF
TRBJ1-6 | TRBV5-1 | NA | CASSPENRGTYNSPLHF
TRBJ1-3 | TRBV2 | NA | CASSDVNGNTIYF
TRBJ1-5 | TRBV7-8 | NA | CASSLGQGMGQPQHF
TRBJ2-1 | TRBV27 | NA | CASSPTVQGRQFF
TRBJ2-7 | TRBV6-5 | NA | CASRYGQGVLDEQYF